One sample yielded the 29 T cell receptor beta chains listed below, sequenced in a study of cytotoxic CD8 clonotypes in ibrutinib-treated CLL. Libraries were prepared by immunoSEQ multiplex PCR; TCRdb keeps only in-frame clonotypes and omits some of them. The repertoire consists of some 160,000 clones, with approximately 77% occurring once and the leading ten covering roughly 2%. The specimen was PBMCs, collected after 12 months of ibrutinib treatment. These TCRs come from a human donor with chronic lymphocytic leukemia.

The chain carries TRBV2 and TRBJ1-2, with D unclear. From germline, CDR1 is SNHLY and CDR2 FYNNEI. The CDR3 totals 15 residues. V lost 6 bases to trimming and J lost 4 bases, with 18 bases between them. CDR3 protein: CASSRTGMGFYGYTF. The CDR3, as DNA: TGTGCCAGCAGCCGGACCGGTATGGGATTCTATGGCTACACCTTC.

The J gene is TRBJ2-3, the V gene TRBV11-2; 8 nucleotides match TRBD2. The trim removed 3 bases at V and 1 base at J, leaving 12 bases unmatched. The CDR3 extends over 18 amino acids. In germline, CDR1 is SGHAT, CDR2 FQNNGV. CDR3 sequence (DNA): TGTGCCAGCAGCTTCCTCCGGGGTGGAGCGGGGGGCACAGATACGCAGTATTTT. It encodes CASSFLRGGAGGTDTQYF.

This clone came up once. In nucleotides, the CDR3 is TGTGCCAGCAGCGTAGAGGGTCGGCAGGCGAATCAGCCCCAGCATTTT. The encoded protein is CASSVEGRQANQPQHF. V usage is TRBV9 and J usage is TRBJ1-5, with D unresolved. Germline V CDR1 and CDR2: SGDLS, YYNGEE. This CDR3 is built from 16 residues. Trimming removed 0 bases at V and 4 bases at J, with 14 bases between.

This chain joins TRBV7-2 and TRBJ2-7, with 13 positions matching TRBD2. CDR1 and CDR2 (germline): SGHTA, FQGNSA. CDR3 length equals 18 residues. The V gene end was trimmed by 3 bases and the J gene end by 5 bases; junction bases not matched to a gene: 13. The CDR3 sequence: CASSLRGLAGVRANEQYF. For the CDR3, the DNA is TGTGCCAGCAGCTTGAGAGGACTAGCGGGAGTCCGGGCCAACGAGCAGTACTTC. The variable domain in full, with the rest retrieved from reference TRBV7-2 and TRBJ2-7, is GAGVSQSPSNKVTEKGKDVELRCDPISGHTALYWYRQSLGQGLEFLIYFQGNSAPDKSGLPSDRFSAERTGGSVSTLTIQRTQQEDSAVYLCASSLRGLAGVRANEQYFGPGTRLTVT.

DNA for the CDR3: TGCGCCAGCAGCTTGAGTTTGAGACAGTTTAATGAAAAACTGTTTTTT. Translating it yields CASSLSLRQFNEKLFF. This chain links TRBV5-1 with TRBJ1-4, with D possibly TRBD1 on 5 matching bases. Trimming left V 1 base short and J 4 bases short, with 14 bases between. Per germline, CDR1 SGHRS and CDR2 YFSETQ. The CDR3 totals 16 residues.

The CDR3 protein is CASSTKQGAGEQYF. The CDR3 region has the DNA TGTGCCAGCAGCACAAAACAGGGGGCAGGGGAGCAGTACTTC. The V and J genes are TRBV7-6 and TRBJ2-7, with TRBD1 identical over 9 bases. In germline, CDR1 is SGHVS, CDR2 FNYEAQ. CDR3 length: 14 residues. With 5 bases clipped from V and 7 bases from J, the junction kept 9 bases outside the gene matches. Filled out from reference TRBV7-6 and TRBJ2-7, the complete variable domain reads GAGVSQSPRYKVTKRGQDVALRCDPISGHVSLYWYRQALGQGPEFLTYFNYEAQQDKSGLPNDRFSAERPEGSISTLTIQRTEQRDSAMYRCASSTKQGAGEQYFGPGTRLTVT.

The chain joins TRBV19 to TRBJ2-3, with a weak D call TRBD1 (6 bases). Trimming left V 6 bases short and J 1 base short, with 20 bases between. Germline V gene lookup returns CDR1 LNHDA and CDR2 SQIVND (reference sequence). The CDR3 is made up of 17 amino acids. CDR3 coding DNA: TGTGCCAGTAGCCACCGGACAAGGACAGCGGGCACAGATACGCAGTATTTT. Translating it yields CASSHRTRTAGTDTQYF.

The chain combines TRBV7-9 with TRBJ2-2; unclear D gene. V was cut by 6 bases and J by 6 bases, with 14 bases left in between. In germline, CDR1 is SEHNR, CDR2 FQNEAQ (reference sequence). The CDR3 length is 14 residues. The CDR3 protein is CASRGGPSSGELFF. CDR3 DNA sequence: TGTGCCAGCAGGGGCGGTCCAAGCTCCGGGGAGCTGTTTTTT.

The rearrangement joins TRBV28 to TRBJ2-5; a weak D match, TRBD2 (5 bases). The CDR3 runs to 12 residues. CDR1 and CDR2 (germline): MDHEN, SYDVKM. V lost 6 bases, J lost 5 bases, and 10 bases lay in between. The CDR3 region has the DNA TGTGCCAGCAGCAGGACTGGGGAGACCCAGTACTTC. This sequence encodes CASSRTGETQYF.

The rearrangement joins TRBV5-4 to TRBJ2-5, with 7 positions matching TRBD1. The junction had 6 bases not matched to a gene; V was cut back by 3 bases and J by 1 base. This CDR3 contains 15 residues. CDR1 and CDR2 from the germline V gene are SGHNT and YYREEE (reference sequence). CDR3 bases: TGTGCCAGCAGCTCCGGGACAGCGATCCAAGAGACCCAGTACTTC. Its protein product is CASSSGTAIQETQYF.

This clone was detected only a few times. The gene calls are TRBV5-5 and TRBJ2-7; D gene ambiguous. Germline CDR1 and CDR2: SGHKS and YYEKEE (reference sequence). The V end lost 5 bases, the J end lost 3 bases, and 18 bases lay between the germline ends. This CDR3 has 15 amino acids. CDR3 protein: CASSSFPEPLYEQYF. The CDR3, as DNA: TGTGCCAGCAGTTCCTTCCCAGAACCTCTCTACGAGCAGTACTTC.

V gene TRBV7-2 combines with J gene TRBJ2-3; 8 bases fit TRBD2. Trimming at V came to 7 bases and at J to 5 bases, leaving 17 bases not matched to a gene. The V gene's germline CDR1 is SGHTA and CDR2 FQGNSA. This CDR3 has 17 amino acids. The CDR3 nucleotides read TGTGCCAGCACACCTTTGAGCGGGAGAGGGTTTGGAGATACGCAGTATTTT. Its protein is CASTPLSGRGFGDTQYF.

V gene TRBV28 combines with J gene TRBJ2-7, with D perhaps given as TRBD1 or TRBD2 (5 bases each). Germline V lookup: CDR1 MDHEN, CDR2 SYDVKM. This CDR3 spans 14 amino acids. V dropped 7 bases and J dropped 0 bases, with 13 bases sitting between them. The CDR3 DNA reads as TGTGCCAGCACCGGGACCCTCAGCTCCTACGAGCAGTACTTC. This translates into CASTGTLSSYEQYF.

The chain carries TRBV18 and TRBJ2-3; D ambiguous. Per the germline V gene, CDR1 is KGHSH and CDR2 is LQKENI. CDR3 length: 14 residues. V gave up 2 bases and J gave up 2 bases, with 8 bases separating them. CDR3 nucleotide sequence: TGTGCCAGCTCACCAATGGCGTCCACAGATACGCAGTATTTT. Translating it yields CASSPMASTDTQYF.

The gene calls are TRBV4-2 and TRBJ1-4; the D is unclear. CDR3 size: 13 residues. Trimming took off 5 bases at V and 10 bases at J, with 14 bases between the two ends. CDR1 LGHNA and CDR2 YNFKEQ come from the germline V gene. CDR3 in DNA: TGTGCCAGCAGCGATACCCTAGCAGGAAAACTGTTTTTT. Protein sequence: CASSDTLAGKLFF.

The J gene is TRBJ2-1, the V gene TRBV14; TRBD1 matches at 10 bases. This CDR3 has 17 residues. The germline V gene has CDR1 SGHDN and CDR2 FVKESK. The V and J ends lost 1 base and 4 bases, in that order; junction bases with no gene match: 7. The CDR3 DNA reads TGTGCCAGCAGCCAAGGAGGTTGGGACAGGGGATACAATGAGCAGTTCTTC. Its protein is CASSQGGWDRGYNEQFF.

The CDR3: CASSSDMGNEQFF. The DNA of the CDR3 is TGTGCCAGCAGCTCGGATATGGGGAATGAGCAGTTCTTC. V and J are TRBV7-2 and TRBJ2-1; D unclear. The CDR3 extends over 13 amino acids. Trimming removed 4 bases at V and 7 bases at J, with 11 bases between. Germline V gene sequence: CDR1 SGHTA, CDR2 FQGNSA.

V is TRBV9 and J is TRBJ1-4; 7 bases are a match to TRBD1. Germline V gene lookup returns CDR1 SGDLS and CDR2 YYNGEE. The CDR3 has 15 residues. Germline trimming cut 0 bases from V and 5 bases from J; bases unmatched to any gene: 4. CDR3 DNA sequence: TGTGCCAGCAGCGTAGCCGGGACAGTCAATGAAAAACTGTTTTTT. Amino acids: CASSVAGTVNEKLFF.

The J gene is TRBJ2-5, the V gene TRBV28; no clear D. CDR1 and CDR2 from the germline V gene are MDHEN and SYDVKM. The CDR3 has 13 amino acids. V lost 4 bases and J lost 5, with 11 bases in between. CDR3 DNA sequence: TGTGCCAGCAGTTCCCCAGCATTGGAGACCCAGTACTTC. Its translation: CASSSPALETQYF. Combining the CDR3 with reference TRBV28 and TRBJ2-5 gives the whole variable domain DVKVTQSSRYLVKRTGEKVFLECVQDMDHENMFWYRQDPGLGLRLIYFSYDVKMKEKGDIPEGYSVSREKKERFSLILESASTNQTSMYLCASSSPALETQYFGPGTRLLVL.

The V call is TRBV6-5, the J call TRBJ2-2; TRBD2 aligns across 13 bases. The germline V gene has CDR1 MNHEY and CDR2 SVGAGI. V shed 5 bases and J 8 bases; nucleotides not matched to a gene: 2. The CDR3 is 14 amino acids. CDR3: CASSQGLAGGELFF. The DNA of the CDR3 is TGTGCCAGCAGTCAGGGACTAGCGGGAGGGGAGCTGTTTTTT.

This chain joins TRBV11-2 and TRBJ1-1; D gene ambiguous. The germline gives CDR1 SGHAT, CDR2 FQNNGV. Trimming took 6 bases from V and 5 from J, leaving 19 bases between them. The CDR3 totals 15 residues. The CDR3 nucleotides read TGTGCCAGCAGACGGTTGGTCGTGGGCGGTACTGAAGCTTTCTTT. It yields the protein CASRRLVVGGTEAFF.

V gene TRBV27 combines with J gene TRBJ1-6; D perhaps matches TRBD1 (6 bases). The ends were cut back, 6 bases at V and 10 bases at J, with 13 bases in the middle. The CDR3 covers 13 residues. Germline values: CDR1 MNHEY, CDR2 SMNVEV (reference sequence). DNA of the CDR3: TGTGCCAGCAGAAGACAGGTGGAGTCACCCCTCCACTTT. Protein: CASRRQVESPLHF.

The chain has TRBV27 and TRBJ1-4, with 7 bases aligning to TRBD1. V gave up 6 bases and J gave up 8 bases; unmatched junction bases: 9. There are 14 residues in the CDR3. CDR1 MNHEY and CDR2 SMNVEV come from the germline V gene (reference sequence). Here the CDR3 reads CASRTTGVKEKLFF. In DNA form, the CDR3 reads TGTGCCAGCAGGACTACAGGGGTGAAAGAAAAACTGTTTTTT.

The V call is TRBV28, the J call TRBJ2-1; the D call may be TRBD1 or TRBD2 (5 bases each). The germline CDR1 and CDR2 sequences are MDHEN and SYDVKM. The germline V and J ends were trimmed by 5 bases and 10 bases, with 21 bases remaining between them. This CDR3 spans 15 amino acids. The CDR3 DNA is TGTGCCAGCAGTCCACCGGGCCGTGGGGGTGCAGAGCAGTTCTTC. It specifies CASSPPGRGGAEQFF.

This chain links TRBV28 with TRBJ1-5; 7 nucleotides match TRBD1. This CDR3 is built from 14 residues. The ends lost 5 bases at V and 10 bases at J; junction bases unmatched: 11. The germline V gene encodes CDR1 MDHEN and CDR2 SYDVKM. The CDR3: CASSVRGQLSPQHF. In DNA, the CDR3 is TGTGCCAGCAGTGTTAGGGGACAGCTTTCACCCCAGCATTTT. The full variable domain, completed using reference TRBV28 and TRBJ1-5, is DVKVTQSSRYLVKRTGEKVFLECVQDMDHENMFWYRQDPGLGLRLIYFSYDVKMKEKGDIPEGYSVSREKKERFSLILESASTNQTSMYLCASSVRGQLSPQHFGDGTRLSIL.

The chain employs TRBV29-1 and TRBJ2-3, with 14 nucleotides matching TRBD2. Trimming took 7 bases from V and 9 from J; bases not matched to a gene: 9. Per the germline V gene, CDR1 is SQVTM and CDR2 is ANQGSEA. The CDR3 sequence is 14 residues long. CDR3 nucleotides: TGCAGCGGGACTAGCGGGGGGAACCAGGGGACGCAGTATTTT. Its translation: CSGTSGGNQGTQYF.

V is TRBV5-4 and J is TRBJ1-2, with D unclear. The ends were cut back, 0 bases at V and 0 bases at J, with 12 bases in the middle. The CDR3 contains 16 residues. Per germline, CDR1 SGHNT and CDR2 YYREEE (reference sequence). CDR3: CASSLVSARSNYGYTF. Written as DNA, the CDR3 is TGTGCCAGCAGCTTGGTATCTGCCAGATCTAACTATGGCTACACCTTC.

The rearrangement joins TRBV19 to TRBJ1-2, with a weak D call TRBD1 (6 bases). The CDR3 runs to 13 residues. The germline CDR1 and CDR2 sequences are LNHDA and SQIVND (reference sequence). V shed 5 bases and J shed 8 bases, with 15 bases lying between them. This CDR3 is CASSLQGIRGYTF. The CDR3 DNA reads TGTGCCAGTAGTCTACAGGGAATCAGGGGCTACACCTTC.

This sequence joins TRBV25-1 and TRBJ2-1, with D unclear. CDR3 size: 15 residues. With 1 base removed from V and 10 bases from J, the gap between germline ends came to 17 bases. Per the germline V gene, CDR1 is MGHDK and CDR2 is SYGVNS. The CDR3 DNA follows: TGTGCCAGCAGTGAATCTTACTACTTCTCCGGGGAGCAGTTCTTC. As protein: CASSESYYFSGEQFF.